The rows below give T cell receptor beta chains drawn from one sample of a study of identical twins. From the 5' RACE reads, TCRdb called clonotypes with MiXCR, one entry per CDR3 protein. Of 540,000 or so distinct CDR3 sequences listed, around 20% are singletons. In addition, the sample was reused for a study of yellow fever vaccine responses in identical twins.

The source material was CD4+ T cells sorted from blood. Receptors originate from a woman aged 18 to 35 in good health. CDR3s include the opening cysteine and the closing phenylalanine or tryptophan. D genes are given only for firm matches. Size is omitted from some rows. Given values are once, few, many or a class for expanded clones.

J | D | V | size | DNA | CDR3
TRBJ2-7 | . | TRBV5-1 | few | TGCGCCAGCAGCTTAAATCCCGGGAGAACTTACGAGCAGTACTTC | CASSLNPGRTYEQYF
TRBJ1-3 | . | TRBV5-1 | . | TGCGCCAGCAGCGCCGGGACGGCGAGCTCTGGAAACACCATATATTTT | CASSAGTASSGNTIYF
TRBJ2-7 | . | TRBV24-1 | few | TGTGCCACCAGTGATTTGCGGGCTAGCGACCCCTACGAGCAGTACTTC | CATSDLRASDPYEQYF
TRBJ1-4 | TRBD1 | TRBV7-2 | many | TGTGCCAGCAGCCCGGAATGGGGGACAGTGAATGAAAAACTGTTTTTT | CASSPEWGTVNEKLFF
TRBJ2-7 | . | TRBV25-1 | many | TGTGCCAGCAGTGAAAGGCCGGAGCCCTACGAGCAGTACTTC | CASSERPEPYEQYF
TRBJ2-2 | TRBD1 | TRBV10-2 | . | TGCGCCAGCTTCGGACAGGCCAACACCGGGGAGCTGTTTTTT | CASFGQANTGELFF
TRBJ1-1 | . | TRBV20-1 | . | TGCAGTGCCATCGGGAACACTGAAGCTTTCTTT | CSAIGNTEAFF
TRBJ1-1 | TRBD1 | TRBV11-1 | . | TGTGCCAGCACCCACGGGACAGGGGGGAATTCTGAAGCTTTCTTT | CASTHGTGGNSEAFF
TRBJ2-2 | . | TRBV14 | few | TGTGCCAGCAGCCATTTTCAAGCCGGGGAGCTGTTTTTT | CASSHFQAGELFF
TRBJ2-2 | . | TRBV12-3/TRBV12-4 | . | TGTGCCAGCGAACAACGGGGAGCCACCGGGGAGCTGTTTTTT | CASEQRGATGELFF
TRBJ1-4 | . | TRBV12-3/TRBV12-4 | . | TGTGCCAGCAGTTTAGGGGAGGGAGCAGTTTTT | CASSLGEGAVF
TRBJ2-5 | TRBD1 | TRBV12-3/TRBV12-4 | few | TGTGCCAGCAGCCCCTTAAAATTGACAGGGGCATTCGAAGCCCAGTACTTC | CASSPLKLTGAFEAQYF
TRBJ2-1 | TRBD1 | TRBV29-1 | . | TGCAGCGTAGGGGACAGGGAGGGAGGGGTCGTCTTC | CSVGDREGGVVF
TRBJ1-5 | TRBD1 | TRBV4-1 | few | TGCGCCAGCAGCCAAGACGGACAGGTCAATCAGCCCCAGCATTTT | CASSQDGQVNQPQHF
TRBJ1-4 | TRBD1 | TRBV20-1 | few | TGCAGTGCTGTAGGACAGGCAACTAATGAAAAACTGTTTTTT | CSAVGQATNEKLFF
TRBJ2-1 | TRBD2 | TRBV6-2/TRBV6-3 | . | TGTGCCAGCAGTTACTCTGGGACTAGCGGGATCTACAATGAGCAGTTCTTC | CASSYSGTSGIYNEQFF
TRBJ1-1 | . | TRBV12-3/TRBV12-4 | few | TGTGCCAGCAGTCTCACAGGGATACAGAACACTGAAGCTTTCTTT | CASSLTGIQNTEAFF
TRBJ2-3 | TRBD2 | TRBV18 | . | TGTGCCAGCTCACCGGTCGGGACTAGCGCCAGCACAGATACGCAGTATTTT | CASSPVGTSASTDTQYF
TRBJ2-2 | . | TRBV10-3 | few | TGTGCCATCAGTGGAGCCGCGCGCTTGAACACCGGGGAGCTGTTTTTT | CAISGAARLNTGELFF
TRBJ2-1 | . | TRBV14 | . | TGTGCCAGCAGCCCCTTGGGAGAGTACAATGAGCAGTTCTTC | CASSPLGEYNEQFF
TRBJ1-2 | . | TRBV6-6 | many | TGTGCCAGCAGTTGGGGACGTACTAACTATGGCTACACCTTC | CASSWGRTNYGYTF
TRBJ2-2 | . | TRBV7-9 | few | TGTGCCAGCAGCGCTAACAGGGTCCCCGGGGAGCTGTTTTTT | CASSANRVPGELFF
TRBJ2-5 | . | TRBV20-1 | few | TGCAGTGCTAGTAGTCCGGGGTTGGGAGAGACCCAGTACTTC | CSASSPGLGETQYF
TRBJ1-5 | . | TRBV4-2 | . | TGTGCCAGCAGCGAGGGGGGCGGACAGCCCCAGCATTTT | CASSEGGGQPQHF
TRBJ2-2 | . | TRBV7-2 | few | TGTGCCAGCAGCTTAAGCGCTAGCTCGAACACCGGGGAGCTGTTTTTT | CASSLSASSNTGELFF
TRBJ2-7 | TRBD2 | TRBV27 | once | TGTGCCAGCAGTTTCGCTAGCGGAACAACCTACGAGCAGTACTTC | CASSFASGTTYEQYF
TRBJ2-1 | TRBD2 | TRBV28 | few | TGTGCCAGCAGGATACTAGCGGGCCCCTACAATGAGCAGTTCTTC | CASRILAGPYNEQFF
TRBJ2-2 | . | TRBV3-1 | . | TGTGCCAGCAACCTAAACACCGGGGAGCTGTTTTTT | CASNLNTGELFF
TRBJ2-2 | TRBD1 | TRBV6-1 | few | TGTGCCAGCAGTAAACAGGGGGCCCGAACCACCGGGGAGCTGTTTTTT | CASSKQGARTTGELFF
TRBJ2-1 | TRBD1 | TRBV29-1 | few | TGCAGCGTTGGTGTAGGGACAGGGGTCTCCTACAATGAGCAGTTCTTC | CSVGVGTGVSYNEQFF
TRBJ2-7 | TRBD1 | TRBV25-1 | . | TGTGCCAGCGGGCAGACAGGGAGCTCCTACGAGCAGTACTTC | CASGQTGSSYEQYF
TRBJ1-1 | . | TRBV5-1 | few | TGCGCCAGCAGCACGGGATCTCAAGGGGGAGCTTTCTTT | CASSTGSQGGAFF
TRBJ2-3 | . | TRBV5-1 | few | TGCGCCAGCAGCTTGGCTCTGGGCCAGAGCACAGATACGCAGTATTTT | CASSLALGQSTDTQYF
TRBJ2-2 | . | TRBV2 | few | TGTGCCAGCACTTACAGGATTCCAGTTCCTGGGGAGCTGTTTTTT | CASTYRIPVPGELFF
TRBJ2-2 | TRBD2 | TRBV10-3 | few | TGTGCCATCAGTGCGAGCGGGAGGCCGACCGGGGAGCTGTTTTTT | CAISASGRPTGELFF
TRBJ2-5 | . | TRBV20-1 | few | TGCAGTGCCGTTAGAGGGGAGACCCAGTACTTC | CSAVRGETQYF
TRBJ2-1 | TRBD2 | TRBV20-1 | few | TGCAGTGCTAGAGTCGGCGGGAGCTACGGTGAGCAGTTCTTC | CSARVGGSYGEQFF
TRBJ2-1 | TRBD2 | TRBV19 | . | TGTGCCAGTATGGCAATTGGCGGGGGAAAGGTTGAGCAGTTCTTC | CASMAIGGGKVEQFF
TRBJ1-4 | . | TRBV12-3/TRBV12-4 | . | TGTGCCAGCAGTCGGCGGGCGTGGGAAAAACTGTTTTTT | CASSRRAWEKLFF
TRBJ1-1 | . | TRBV20-1 | few | TGCAGTGCTAGAGGCCCCCAAATAGTGAACACTGAAGCTTTCTTT | CSARGPQIVNTEAFF
TRBJ1-3 | . | TRBV10-3 | . | TGTGCCATCAGTGAGATCTCTGGAAACACCATATATTTT | CAISEISGNTIYF
TRBJ2-3 | . | TRBV5-1 | many | TGCGCCAGCAGTCATCCTTGGACAGATACGCAGTATTTT | CASSHPWTDTQYF
TRBJ2-7 | . | TRBV12-3/TRBV12-4 | . | TGTGCCAGCAGCCTGAGGGTGGGCGAGCAGTACTTC | CASSLRVGEQYF
TRBJ1-3 | . | TRBV5-1 | few | TGCGCCAGCAGCTTATCACAGGTCTCTGGAAACACCATATATTTT | CASSLSQVSGNTIYF
TRBJ2-3 | . | TRBV5-1 | . | TGCGCCAGCAGCCCGGACCCGGCGGCAGATACGCAGTATTTT | CASSPDPAADTQYF
TRBJ1-2 | TRBD1 | TRBV5-6 | few | TGTGCCAGCAGCTTCGCGACAGGGAGAGGCTACACCTTC | CASSFATGRGYTF
TRBJ2-5 | . | TRBV12-3/TRBV12-4 | . | TGTGCCAGCAGTATCCTAGGCCAAGAGACCCAGTACTTC | CASSILGQETQYF
TRBJ2-3 | TRBD2 | TRBV20-1 | few | TGCAGTGCTCCGCGTAGCGGGTTTAGCACAGATACGCAGTATTTT | CSAPRSGFSTDTQYF
TRBJ2-2 | TRBD1 | TRBV7-9 | . | TGTGCCAGCAGTCGCCCGGGACAGGGTGGTACCGGGGAGCTGTTTTTT | CASSRPGQGGTGELFF